These 14 T cell receptor beta chains originate from one sample sequenced in a study of shared clonotypes between healthy human individuals. Data came from immunoSEQ multiplex PCR; TCRdb stores just in-frame clones and leaves some out. The sample carries hundreds of thousands of clones, 73% recorded once. The sequenced sample was memory CD4+ T cells sorted from blood. Subset denoted: CD45RA-negative fraction. These receptors were obtained from a woman under 40 in good health.

The chain couples TRBV6-6 to TRBJ1-2; perhaps TRBD1 as D (5 bases). Germline CDR1 and CDR2: MNHNY and SVGAGI (reference sequence). This CDR3 contains 14 residues. V dropped 6 bases and J dropped 2 bases, with 13 bases sitting between them. For the CDR3, the DNA is TGTGCCAGCAGCCTATACAGGTCCAACTATGGCTACACCTTC. It specifies CASSLYRSNYGYTF.

This sequence joins TRBV7-2 and TRBJ1-1, with 7 bases identical to TRBD1. Germline assignment: CDR1 SGHTA and CDR2 FQGNSA. The CDR3 is 15 residues long. V lost 5 bases, J lost 0 bases, and 6 bases stayed unmatched. The DNA for the CDR3 is TGTGCCAGCAGCCGAGAAGGGGGCATGAACACTGAAGCTTTCTTT. Its protein is CASSREGGMNTEAFF.

The chain has TRBV10-2 and TRBJ2-3; D remains ambiguous. CDR1 and CDR2 (germline): WSHSY, SAAADI. CDR3 size: 14 residues. The V end was cut by 0 bases, the J end by 4 bases, with 8 bases between. The CDR3 loop reads CASSESTLPDTQYF. In nucleotides, the CDR3 is TGCGCCAGCAGTGAGTCGACCTTGCCAGATACGCAGTATTTT.

The J gene is TRBJ1-5, the V gene TRBV4-1, with D perhaps TRBD1 (5 bases). Germline lookup yields CDR1 MGHRA and CDR2 YSYEKL. This CDR3 spans 15 amino acids. V was pared by 3 bases and J by 3 bases, with 12 bases between. The CDR3 nucleotides read TGCGCCAGCAGCCAGAACTTGGGGCACAATCAGCCCCAGCATTTT. This gives the protein CASSQNLGHNQPQHF.

The chain couples TRBV28 to TRBJ2-1; 7 nucleotides agree with TRBD2. The length of the CDR3 is 14 residues. Looked up from germline, CDR1 is MDHEN and CDR2 is SYDVKM. After removal of 4 bases from V and 3 bases from J, the junction contained 3 bases not matched to a gene. The CDR3 nucleotides read TGTGCCAGCAGTTCCGGACTAGTCTACAATGAGCAGTTCTTC. Its translation is CASSSGLVYNEQFF.

The gene calls are TRBV6-4 and TRBJ2-3; tentatively, D is TRBD1 (6 bases). Germline assignment: CDR1 MRHNA and CDR2 SNTAGT. Trimming stripped 3 bases from V and 0 bases from J, with 10 bases between. The CDR3 is made up of 15 amino acids. The CDR3 DNA reads TGTGCCAGCAGTGAAACCCAGGGGAGCACAGATACGCAGTATTTT. Protein product: CASSETQGSTDTQYF.

The rearrangement uses TRBV7-9 and TRBJ2-7; D call uncertain. The CDR3 contains 11 residues. Per germline, CDR1 SEHNR and CDR2 FQNEAQ (reference sequence). Trimming cost V 5 bases and J 6 bases, with 8 bases left between them. The CDR3 nucleotides are TGTGCCAGCAGCCAAGGTGCCGAGCAGTACTTC. This translates into CASSQGAEQYF.

This sequence joins TRBV28 and TRBJ1-2; D gene uncertain. The CDR3 sequence is 14 residues long. CDR1 MDHEN and CDR2 SYDVKM come from the germline V gene. V was clipped by 1 base and J by 8 bases, with 14 bases between them. CDR3 nucleotides: TGTGCCAGCAGTTTATCCCCGAGCAGGCACGGCTACACCTTC. It codes for CASSLSPSRHGYTF.

The rearrangement links TRBV12-5 to TRBJ2-1; D gene uncertain. Germline V CDR1 and CDR2: LGHNT, FRNRAP. Between the trimmed V and J ends, which lost 5 bases and 4 bases, there was a span of 6 bases. This CDR3 region has 12 residues. The CDR3 nucleotides are TGTGCTAGTGGTCCGGAATACAATGAGCAGTTCTTC. Translated, it gives CASGPEYNEQFF.

The rearrangement links TRBV5-4 to TRBJ2-5; D is uncertain. The CDR3 has 13 amino acids. Trimming shortened V by 0 bases and J by 2 bases, and 5 bases separated the two germline ends. The V gene's germline CDR1 is SGHNT and CDR2 YYREEE (reference sequence). CDR3: CASSLEVQETQYF. In DNA, the CDR3 is TGTGCCAGCAGCTTGGAGGTTCAAGAGACCCAGTACTTC.

The rearrangement links TRBV7-9 to TRBJ1-4; D may be TRBD1 (6 bases). Trimming removed 1 base at V and 5 bases at J, with 14 bases between. The germline gives CDR1 SEHNR, CDR2 FQNEAQ (reference sequence). This CDR3 contains 16 residues. The CDR3 reads CASSLVGGGPNEKLFF. CDR3 in DNA: TGTGCCAGCAGCTTAGTGGGCGGGGGCCCAAATGAAAAACTGTTTTTT.

V is TRBV27 and J is TRBJ1-2; 7 bases match TRBD1. J was trimmed by 0 bases and V by 5 bases; bases with no gene match: 3. The CDR3 extends over 14 amino acids. The germline V gene encodes CDR1 MNHEY and CDR2 SMNVEV (reference sequence). CDR3 nucleotide sequence: TGTGCCAGCAGTACACAGGGGACTAACTATGGCTACACCTTC. Its translation: CASSTQGTNYGYTF.

The rearrangement links TRBV30 to TRBJ2-3; maybe TRBD2 (6 bases). Between the trimmed V and J ends, which lost 3 bases and 4 bases, there was a span of 8 bases. Germline V lookup: CDR1 GTSNPN, CDR2 SVGIG (reference sequence). CDR3 length equals 12 residues. The CDR3 coding sequence is TGTGCCTGGAGGACTAGTGCAGATACGCAGTATTTT. This encodes CAWRTSADTQYF.

The chain is built from TRBV7-2 and TRBJ2-6, with D hard to call. The V end was cut by 0 bases, the J end by 1 base, with 4 bases between. The CDR3 totals 15 residues. Germline V lookup: CDR1 SGHTA, CDR2 FQGNSA. CDR3 nucleotides: TGTGCCAGCAGCTTAGCACTGTCTGGGGCCAACGTCCTGACTTTC. Its translation: CASSLALSGANVLTF.